A selection of T cell receptor beta chains follows, all from one sample in a study of technical replicates of blood from several donors. The repertoire was sequenced with immunoSEQ multiplex PCR; TCRdb's copy has only in-frame clones and lacks some. The sample includes approximately 92,000 clones, 85% to 95% of them seen just once. Sample: T cells isolated from PBMCs. The receptor set was obtained from a human donor in good health. CDR3s include the opening cysteine and the closing phenylalanine or tryptophan. D genes are given only for firm matches. Clone size appears in some rows only: once, few, many, or a class for an expanded clone.

size: .
J: TRBJ2-7
D: .
V: TRBV7-2
DNA: TGTGCCAGCAGCTTAGTAGCGGCGTTTTACGAGCAGTACTTC
CDR3: CASSLVAAFYEQYF

size: .
J: TRBJ2-7
D: TRBD2
V: TRBV7-9
DNA: TGTGCCAGCAGCTCAGAAGCCGGACTAGCGGTTTACGAGCAGTACTTC
CDR3: CASSSEAGLAVYEQYF

size: .
J: TRBJ1-1
D: TRBD1
V: TRBV19
DNA: TGTGCCAGTAGCGAGACAGGGGGCACTGAAGCTTTCTTT
CDR3: CASSETGGTEAFF

size: .
J: TRBJ2-7
D: TRBD2
V: TRBV2
DNA: TGTGCCAGCAGTGTGACTAGCGGGAGCTACGAGCAGTACTTC
CDR3: CASSVTSGSYEQYF

size: .
J: TRBJ1-3
D: .
V: TRBV7-6
DNA: TGTGCCAGCAGCTTATGGACAGATAACTCTGGAAACACCATATATTTT
CDR3: CASSLWTDNSGNTIYF

size: .
J: TRBJ2-1
D: .
V: TRBV27
DNA: TGTGCCAGCAGTTTTGGGGGGATATCCTACAATGAGCAGTTCTTC
CDR3: CASSFGGISYNEQFF

size: once
J: TRBJ1-2
D: .
V: TRBV21-1
DNA: TGTGCCAGCAGCACCTTGAGGGCCAATCCCACCTTC
CDR3: CASSTLRANPTF

size: .
J: TRBJ2-5
D: TRBD1
V: TRBV2
DNA: TGTGCCAGCAGTGGACAGGGAGTAAAGACCCAGTACTTC
CDR3: CASSGQGVKTQYF

size: .
J: TRBJ2-4
D: TRBD2
V: TRBV28
DNA: TGTGCCAGCGAATTGCCGGGACTAGCGGGTAAAAACATTCAGTACTTC
CDR3: CASELPGLAGKNIQYF

size: .
J: TRBJ1-4
D: TRBD1
V: TRBV29-1
DNA: TGCAGCGCCTGGACAGGGGGGGGTGAAAAACTGTTTTTT
CDR3: CSAWTGGGEKLFF

size: .
J: TRBJ2-4
D: TRBD1
V: TRBV5-1
DNA: TGCGCCAGCAGCTTGGGGGACAGGCTCATTCAGTACTTC
CDR3: CASSLGDRLIQYF

size: .
J: TRBJ2-3
D: TRBD1
V: TRBV7-7
DNA: TGTGCCAGCAGCTTTGGACAGGGCCCAGATACGCAGTATTTT
CDR3: CASSFGQGPDTQYF

size: .
J: TRBJ2-7
D: .
V: TRBV7-6
DNA: TGTGCCAGCAGCTCCTCAGGGTTCTACGAGCAGTACTTC
CDR3: CASSSSGFYEQYF

size: once
J: TRBJ2-3
D: TRBD2
V: TRBV7-9
DNA: TGTGCCAGCAGCTTAAAGGCATGGGACTACGAAGATACGCAGTATTTT
CDR3: CASSLKAWDYEDTQYF

size: .
J: TRBJ2-1
D: .
V: TRBV10-3
DNA: TGTGCCATCAGCCAAAGCGAGCTCAACTCCTACAATGAGCAGTTCTTC
CDR3: CAISQSELNSYNEQFF

size: .
J: TRBJ2-7
D: .
V: TRBV4-1
DNA: TGCGCCAGCAGCCAAGACGGTGGCGCGACAGGACTCTACGAGCAGTACTTC
CDR3: CASSQDGGATGLYEQYF

size: few
J: TRBJ1-1
D: .
V: TRBV9
DNA: TGTGCCAGCAGCGTAACAGGGATGAACACTGAAGCTTTCTTT
CDR3: CASSVTGMNTEAFF

size: .
J: TRBJ1-2
D: TRBD1
V: TRBV5-6
DNA: TGTGCCAGCAGGGCTACAGGGGGCTGGTATGGCTACACCTTC
CDR3: CASRATGGWYGYTF

size: .
J: TRBJ2-3
D: TRBD1
V: TRBV19
DNA: TGTGCCAGTAGCGGAACCGGGACAGGCACAGATACGCAGTATTTT
CDR3: CASSGTGTGTDTQYF

size: .
J: TRBJ2-7
D: .
V: TRBV18
DNA: TGTGCCAGCTCACCAACCTCTAGGTACGAGCAGTACTTC
CDR3: CASSPTSRYEQYF

size: .
J: TRBJ1-2
D: TRBD1
V: TRBV5-3
DNA: TGTGCCAGAAGCCCGAACCGGGACAGAGAAGGAGACACCTTC
CDR3: CARSPNRDREGDTF

size: .
J: TRBJ2-7
D: TRBD2
V: TRBV5-8
DNA: TGTGCCAGCAGCTCTAGCGGGATAGGCTCCTACGAGCAGTACTTC
CDR3: CASSSSGIGSYEQYF

size: .
J: TRBJ1-2
D: TRBD1
V: TRBV30
DNA: TGTGCCTGGTCAGGGGGCTACTATGGCTACACCTTC
CDR3: CAWSGGYYGYTF

size: few
J: TRBJ2-7
D: .
V: TRBV18
DNA: TGTGCCAGCTCACCAGGCCTGGCGGGCGAGCAGTACTTC
CDR3: CASSPGLAGEQYF

size: .
J: TRBJ2-7
D: TRBD2
V: TRBV18
DNA: TGTGCCAGCTCACTTGGGACTAGCGGGAATTACGAGCAGTACTTC
CDR3: CASSLGTSGNYEQYF

size: .
J: TRBJ2-7
D: .
V: TRBV9
DNA: TGTGCCAGCAGCGTAGGTGGGAGCTCCACCTACGAGCAGTACTTC
CDR3: CASSVGGSSTYEQYF

size: once
J: TRBJ1-2
D: .
V: TRBV6-5
DNA: TGTGCCAGCAGTTACTCGTCCGTCTATGGCTACACCTTC
CDR3: CASSYSSVYGYTF

size: once
J: TRBJ2-7
D: .
V: TRBV4-1
DNA: TGCGCCAGCAGCCCACAGGGTTGGGAGCAGTACTTC
CDR3: CASSPQGWEQYF

size: .
J: TRBJ2-7
D: TRBD2
V: TRBV11-2
DNA: TGTGCCAGCAGCTTAGAAGGACTAGAAACCGAGCAGTACTTC
CDR3: CASSLEGLETEQYF

size: .
J: TRBJ2-6
D: .
V: TRBV4-2
DNA: TGTGCCAGCCGCTTCGGGTCTATCTCTGGGGCCAACGTCCTGACTTTC
CDR3: CASRFGSISGANVLTF

size: .
J: TRBJ2-5
D: TRBD2
V: TRBV14
DNA: TGTGCCAGCAGCCAAAAGCTCTCTAGCGGGAGGATCCAAGAGACCCAGTACTTC
CDR3: CASSQKLSSGRIQETQYF

size: .
J: TRBJ2-1
D: .
V: TRBV2
DNA: TGTGCCAGCAGTGAGGGGTGGGCTAGCGATGAGCAGTTCTTC
CDR3: CASSEGWASDEQFF

size: .
J: TRBJ2-1
D: TRBD2
V: TRBV27
DNA: TGTGCCAGCAGTCCGCCTAGCGGGTACAATGAGCAGTTCTTC
CDR3: CASSPPSGYNEQFF

size: .
J: TRBJ1-3
D: TRBD1
V: TRBV19
DNA: TGTGCCAGTGACAGGGGGCGCGCTGGAAACACCATATATTTT
CDR3: CASDRGRAGNTIYF

size: .
J: TRBJ2-5
D: TRBD2
V: TRBV5-5
DNA: TGTGCCAGCAGCTCCCTAGCGGGAGGGCGGGAGACCCAGTACTTC
CDR3: CASSSLAGGRETQYF

size: .
J: TRBJ2-5
D: TRBD2
V: TRBV4-3
DNA: TGCGCCAGCAGCCAAGAGAGGACTAGCGAAGAGACCCAGTACTTC
CDR3: CASSQERTSEETQYF

size: .
J: TRBJ2-1
D: .
V: TRBV7-8
DNA: TGTGCCAGCAGGCAGGGGCCGAGCTCCTACAATGAGCAGTTCTTC
CDR3: CASRQGPSSYNEQFF

size: .
J: TRBJ2-1
D: .
V: TRBV2
DNA: TGTGCCAGCGAAACCGAAGACAGCTCCTACAATGAGCAGTTCTTC
CDR3: CASETEDSSYNEQFF

size: .
J: TRBJ2-1
D: .
V: TRBV18
DNA: TGTGCCAGCTCACTACCCCTAAACAATGAGCAGTTCTTC
CDR3: CASSLPLNNEQFF

size: .
J: TRBJ2-1
D: .
V: TRBV19
DNA: TGTGCCAGTAGCCTAGACGCAAGCTCCTACAATGAGCAGTTCTTC
CDR3: CASSLDASSYNEQFF

size: .
J: TRBJ2-3
D: TRBD2
V: TRBV10-3
DNA: TGTGCCATCAGTGAGCTGACTAGCGGGATGACAGATACGCAGTATTTT
CDR3: CAISELTSGMTDTQYF

size: .
J: TRBJ2-7
D: .
V: TRBV20-1
DNA: TGCAGTGCTCTTCGCGCCTACGAGCAGTACTTC
CDR3: CSALRAYEQYF

size: .
J: TRBJ1-1
D: .
V: TRBV5-8
DNA: TGTGCCAGCAGCTTGGGCAGGGGAGTGAACACTGAAGCTTTCTTT
CDR3: CASSLGRGVNTEAFF

size: .
J: TRBJ2-1
D: .
V: TRBV7-3
DNA: TGTGCCAGCAGCTCGTTTGGGGCCAATGAGCAGTTCTTC
CDR3: CASSSFGANEQFF

size: .
J: TRBJ2-4
D: .
V: TRBV29-1
DNA: TGCAGCGTTGACCCCCAGGGCACAAACATTCAGTACTTC
CDR3: CSVDPQGTNIQYF

size: .
J: TRBJ2-2
D: TRBD1
V: TRBV6-1
DNA: TGTGCCAGTTTGACAGGGGAGGGGGAGCTGTTTTTT
CDR3: CASLTGEGELFF

size: .
J: TRBJ2-5
D: .
V: TRBV7-9
DNA: TGTGCCAGCAGCCCTTCGGAAGAGACCCAGTACTTC
CDR3: CASSPSEETQYF

size: .
J: TRBJ2-3
D: TRBD2
V: TRBV5-1
DNA: TGCGCCAGCAGCTCAACTAGACTAGCGGGAGGGCCTTCGAGCACAGATACGCAGTATTTT
CDR3: CASSSTRLAGGPSSTDTQYF

size: .
J: TRBJ1-2
D: .
V: TRBV5-5
DNA: TGTGCCAGCAGCTTTACCGGGACTAACTATGGCTACACCTTC
CDR3: CASSFTGTNYGYTF

size: .
J: TRBJ2-1
D: .
V: TRBV7-2
DNA: TGTGCCAGCAGCCGCCTTCGGGATGAGCAGTTCTTC
CDR3: CASSRLRDEQFF

size: .
J: TRBJ1-1
D: TRBD1
V: TRBV25-1
DNA: TGTGCCAGCAAGGACAGGAGAGTGAACACTGAAGCTTTCTTT
CDR3: CASKDRRVNTEAFF